The clone carrying this T cell receptor beta chain has just a few counts. The data were obtained in a study of blood T cell repertoires in COVID-19. Study-wide background: PBMCs, B-cell-depleted T cells, or T cells were the source of the cDNA or gDNA that made up the material.

The assay was immunoSEQ multiplex PCR, and TCRdb's table has in-frame clones only and misses some. The data show around 70,000 clones, about nine tenths seen once. The clonotype originates from a human donor in a cohort sampled during active COVID-19. Sequenced sample: peripheral blood.

CDR3 sequence (DNA): TGTGCCAGCAGCTTAAGGACTTTAGATACGCAGTATTTT. Translating gives CASSLRTLDTQYF. V gene TRBV7-3 combines with J gene TRBJ2-3; D perhaps matches TRBD2 (5 bases). This CDR3 contains 13 residues. CDR1 and CDR2 (germline): SGHTA, FQGTGA. Trimming cost V 1 base and J 5 bases, with 7 bases left between them.